Listed below are T cell receptor beta chains from one sample, sequenced in a study of lymphopenia after photon versus proton radiotherapy. Assay: immunoSEQ multiplex PCR; the TCRdb copy retains only in-frame clones and omits some. The data contain over 25,000 clones, roughly 90% of them singletons. Sequences were derived from peripheral blood, sampled from a patient treated with photon-based radiotherapy. These TCRs come from a woman in her forties or fifties with pancreatic cancer. Both conserved end residues are part of each CDR3. A D gene is named only where the DNA matches it firmly. The size entry is marked missing in some rows and otherwise reads once, few, many or a size class.

abundance	v_gene	d_gene	j_gene	CDR3aa	CDR3nt
NA	TRBV4-3	TRBD1	TRBJ2-1	CASSQDLPGGSYNEQFF	TGCGCCAGCAGCCAAGATCTTCCAGGGGGATCCTACAATGAGCAGTTCTTC
NA	TRBV7-6	NA	TRBJ2-5	CASSPEVLETQYF	TGTGCCAGCAGCCCCGAGGTCTTAGAGACCCAGTACTTC
once	TRBV7-6	TRBD1	TRBJ1-3	CASSLVGTDKNTIYF	TGTGCCAGCAGCTTAGTGGGGACAGATAAAAACACCATATATTTT
NA	TRBV6-6	NA	TRBJ2-7	CASSPGQGSYEQYF	TGTGCCAGCAGTCCCGGACAAGGCTCCTACGAGCAGTACTTC
NA	TRBV5-1	NA	TRBJ1-2	CASAFAGASGVTNYGYTF	TGCGCCAGCGCCTTTGCCGGGGCCTCCGGAGTTACGAACTATGGCTACACCTTC
few	TRBV9	TRBD1	TRBJ1-2	CASSPQGQGAYGYTF	TGTGCCAGCAGCCCACAGGGACAGGGGGCCTATGGCTACACCTTC
NA	TRBV19	NA	TRBJ2-7	CASSPRRALYEQYF	TGTGCCAGTAGTCCCCGCAGGGCCCTTTACGAGCAGTACTTC
once	TRBV4-1	NA	TRBJ1-3	CASSQGPWGSAGNTIYF	TGCGCCAGCAGCCAAGGCCCATGGGGGTCGGCCGGAAACACCATATATTTT
NA	TRBV29-1	NA	TRBJ2-7	CSVAGGSAYEQYF	TGCAGCGTTGCTGGGGGCAGCGCTTACGAGCAGTACTTC
NA	TRBV7-8	TRBD2	TRBJ2-3	CASSSSGTSGRNTQYF	TGTGCCAGCAGCTCCTCCGGCACTAGCGGGAGGAATACGCAGTATTTT
NA	TRBV29-1	NA	TRBJ1-1	CSVVVPGQTSTEAFF	TGCAGCGTTGTGGTCCCCGGACAGACTAGCACTGAAGCTTTCTTT
NA	TRBV5-1	NA	TRBJ2-1	CASSRGGAYNEQFF	TGCGCCAGCAGTAGGGGTGGCGCCTACAATGAGCAGTTCTTC
NA	TRBV6-1	NA	TRBJ1-1	CASDKTEPNTEAFF	TGTGCCAGCGATAAGACGGAACCGAACACTGAAGCTTTCTTT
NA	TRBV7-8	NA	TRBJ2-1	CASSFPGSASYNEQFF	TGTGCCAGCAGCTTCCCAGGGAGCGCAAGCTACAATGAGCAGTTCTTC
NA	TRBV7-8	TRBD1	TRBJ1-2	CASRSNRGQVYGYTF	TGTGCCAGCAGGTCCAACAGGGGGCAGGTCTATGGCTACACCTTC
NA	TRBV29-1	NA	TRBJ2-1	CSVWLVGNNEQFF	TGCAGCGTTTGGCTAGTGGGTAACAATGAGCAGTTCTTC
NA	TRBV7-8	NA	TRBJ2-5	CASSPGAQAGYF	TGTGCCAGCAGCCCAGGAGCACAGGCTGGGTACTTC
NA	TRBV27	NA	TRBJ2-1	CASALRDRYYNEQFF	TGTGCCAGCGCTCTGCGGGACCGCTACTACAATGAGCAGTTCTTC